This TCR beta chain was captured in a study of radiotherapy plus CTLA-4 blockade in lung cancer. A remark on this clone: Its antigen is undetermined.

Sequencing used immunoSEQ multiplex PCR; TCRdb keeps in-frame clones, though not all of them. This sample has 55,000 to 85,000 clones, with 70% to 80% found just once. Study results and caveats: The best prediction of response reportedly came from early blood T cell clone dynamics, with interferon-beta. Subsequent to radiotherapy plus ipilimumab, tumor-derived TCR clones underwent expansion in blood.

This clonotype was sampled from a human donor with non-small cell lung cancer whose response to radiotherapy plus ipilimumab could not be evaluated. Some clones in this sample may be carry-over from other donors' samples. This material consisted of peripheral blood, taken from a patient treated with radiotherapy plus ipilimumab.

The CDR3: CASSLRQIIYEQYF. The CDR3 region has the DNA TGTGCCAGCAGCTTGAGACAGATAATCTACGAGCAGTACTTC. The chain is built from TRBV13 and TRBJ2-7; possibly TRBD1 for D (5 bases). This CDR3 comprises 14 residues. Germline CDR1 is PRHDT and CDR2 is FYEKMQ (reference sequence). Trimming left V 3 bases short and J 3 bases short, with 12 bases between.